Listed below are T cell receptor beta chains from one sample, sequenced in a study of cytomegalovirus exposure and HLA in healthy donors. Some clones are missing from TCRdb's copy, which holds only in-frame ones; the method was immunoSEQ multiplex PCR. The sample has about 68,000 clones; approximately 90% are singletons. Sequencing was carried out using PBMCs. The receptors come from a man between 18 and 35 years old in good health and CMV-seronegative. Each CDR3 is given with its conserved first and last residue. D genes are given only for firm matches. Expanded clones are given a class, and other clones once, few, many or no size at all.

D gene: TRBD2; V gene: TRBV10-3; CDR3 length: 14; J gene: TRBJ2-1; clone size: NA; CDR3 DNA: TGTGCCATCAAACTAGCGGGGAACTACAATGAGCAGTTCTTC; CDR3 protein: CAIKLAGNYNEQFF
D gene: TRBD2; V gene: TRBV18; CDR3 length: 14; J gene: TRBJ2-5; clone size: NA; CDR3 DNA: TGTGCCAGCTCAAGGACTAGCGGAGAAGAGACCCAGTACTTC; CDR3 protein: CASSRTSGEETQYF
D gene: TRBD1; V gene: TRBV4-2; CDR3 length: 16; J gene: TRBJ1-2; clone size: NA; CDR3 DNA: TGTGCCAGCAGCCTTCAACCGGGACAGGGGGCACATGGCTACACCTTC; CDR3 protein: CASSLQPGQGAHGYTF
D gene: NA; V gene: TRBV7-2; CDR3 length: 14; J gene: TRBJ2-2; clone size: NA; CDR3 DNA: TGTGCCAGTGGGGGGAGTTGGAACACCGGGGAGCTGTTTTTT; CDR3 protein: CASGGSWNTGELFF
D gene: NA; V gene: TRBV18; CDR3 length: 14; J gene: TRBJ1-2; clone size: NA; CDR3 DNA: TGTGCCAGCTCACGGAGACAGGTCCCCTATGGCTACACCTTC; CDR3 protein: CASSRRQVPYGYTF
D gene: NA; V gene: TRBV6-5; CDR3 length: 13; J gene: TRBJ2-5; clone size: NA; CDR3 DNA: TGTGCCACTACACTGCGGGATCAAGAGACCCAGTACTTC; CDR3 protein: CATTLRDQETQYF
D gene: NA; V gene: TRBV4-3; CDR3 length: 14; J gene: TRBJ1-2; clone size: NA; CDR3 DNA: TGCGCCAGCAGCCAAACCAGGGTAGGGATTGGCTACACCTTC; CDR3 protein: CASSQTRVGIGYTF
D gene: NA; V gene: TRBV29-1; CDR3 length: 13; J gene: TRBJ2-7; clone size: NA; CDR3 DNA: TGCAGCGTTGAGACACCCGCAGGGGACGAGCAGTACTTC; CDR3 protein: CSVETPAGDEQYF
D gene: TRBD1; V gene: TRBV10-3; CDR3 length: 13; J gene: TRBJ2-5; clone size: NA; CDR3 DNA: TGTGCCACTATGGGACAGGGACGAGAGACCCAGTACTTC; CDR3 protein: CATMGQGRETQYF
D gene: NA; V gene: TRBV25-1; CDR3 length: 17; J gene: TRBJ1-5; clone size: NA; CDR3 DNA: TGTGCCAGCAGTGAAGGTGGGACAAGGTTCCCGGGTCAGCCCCAGCATTTT; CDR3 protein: CASSEGGTRFPGQPQHF
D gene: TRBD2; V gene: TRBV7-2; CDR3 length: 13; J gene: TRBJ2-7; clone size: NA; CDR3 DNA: TGTGCCAGCAGCTTAGGGACTAGCGGGAGTCTGTACTTC; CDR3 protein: CASSLGTSGSLYF
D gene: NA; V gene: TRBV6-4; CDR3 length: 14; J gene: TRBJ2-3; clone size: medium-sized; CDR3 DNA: TGTGCCAGCGCTCGACAGGTAGAGACAGATACGCAGTATTTT; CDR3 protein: CASARQVETDTQYF
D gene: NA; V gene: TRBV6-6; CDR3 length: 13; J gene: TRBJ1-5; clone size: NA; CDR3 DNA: TGTGCCAGCAGTTACCCGGGAATACAGCCCCAGCATTTT; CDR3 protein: CASSYPGIQPQHF
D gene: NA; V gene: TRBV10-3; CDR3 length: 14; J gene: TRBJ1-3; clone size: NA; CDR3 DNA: TGTGCCATCAGCTCAAAGGGACAAGGAAACACCATATATTTT; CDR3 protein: CAISSKGQGNTIYF
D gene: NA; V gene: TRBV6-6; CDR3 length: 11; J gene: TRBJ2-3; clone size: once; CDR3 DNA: TGTGCCAGCAGTTCAACAGATACGCAGTATTTT; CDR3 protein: CASSSTDTQYF
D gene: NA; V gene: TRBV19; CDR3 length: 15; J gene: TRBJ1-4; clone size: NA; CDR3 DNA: TGTGCCAGTAGTAGAGGCTCCGCAACTAATGAAAAACTGTTTTTT; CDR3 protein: CASSRGSATNEKLFF
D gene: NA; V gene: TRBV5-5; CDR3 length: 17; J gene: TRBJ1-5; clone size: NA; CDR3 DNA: TGTGCCAGCAGCAGTAGTATCTATCAAGGGGCCGATCAGCCCCAGCATTTT; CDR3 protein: CASSSSIYQGADQPQHF
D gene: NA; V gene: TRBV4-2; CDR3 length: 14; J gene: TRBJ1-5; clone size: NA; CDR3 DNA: TGTGCCAGCAGCCATCGAGGCGTGAATCAGCCCCAGCATTTT; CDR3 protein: CASSHRGVNQPQHF
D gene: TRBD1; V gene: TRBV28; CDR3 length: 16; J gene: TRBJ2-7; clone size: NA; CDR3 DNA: TGTGCCAGCAGTCCCCGCGACAGGGGGCTATCCTACGAGCAGTACTTC; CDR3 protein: CASSPRDRGLSYEQYF
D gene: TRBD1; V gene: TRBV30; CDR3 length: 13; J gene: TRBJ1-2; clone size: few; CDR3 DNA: TGTGCCTGGAGCCTCACGGGGACAGGGAGCTACACCTTC; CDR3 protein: CAWSLTGTGSYTF
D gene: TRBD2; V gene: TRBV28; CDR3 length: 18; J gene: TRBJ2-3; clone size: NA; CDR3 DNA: TGTGCCAGCAGTTTATCCATTCTAGCGGGAGGGCCCACAGATACGCAGTATTTT; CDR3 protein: CASSLSILAGGPTDTQYF
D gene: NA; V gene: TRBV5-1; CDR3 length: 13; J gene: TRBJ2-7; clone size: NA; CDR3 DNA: TGCGCCAGCAGCTTGGTGAGCTCCTACGAGCAGTACTTC; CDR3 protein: CASSLVSSYEQYF
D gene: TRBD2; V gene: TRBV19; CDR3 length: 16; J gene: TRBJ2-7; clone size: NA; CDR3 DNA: TGTGCCAGTAGTGGGGGGCCTAGCGGGTACTCCTACGAGCAGTACTTC; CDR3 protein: CASSGGPSGYSYEQYF
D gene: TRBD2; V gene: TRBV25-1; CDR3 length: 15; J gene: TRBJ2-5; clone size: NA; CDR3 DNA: TGTGCCAGCAGTGAACGAGCGGGAGGGCCTGGGACCCAGTACTTC; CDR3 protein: CASSERAGGPGTQYF
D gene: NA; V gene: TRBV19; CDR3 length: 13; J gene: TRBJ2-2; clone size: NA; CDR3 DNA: TGTGCCAGTAGTCGAGACAGAACCGGGGAGCTGTTTTTT; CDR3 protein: CASSRDRTGELFF
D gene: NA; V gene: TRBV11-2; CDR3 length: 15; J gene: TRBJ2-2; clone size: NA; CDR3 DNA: TGTGCCAGCAGCTCCTGGAGGGCCCCCACCGGGGAGCTGTTTTTT; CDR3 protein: CASSSWRAPTGELFF
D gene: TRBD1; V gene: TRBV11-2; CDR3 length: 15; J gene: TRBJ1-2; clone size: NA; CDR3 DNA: TGTGCCAGCAGCTGGGACAGGGGGTTAAACTATGGCTACACCTTC; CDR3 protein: CASSWDRGLNYGYTF
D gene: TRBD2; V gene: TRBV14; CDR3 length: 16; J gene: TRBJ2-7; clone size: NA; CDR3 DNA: TGTGCCAGTTTTCTGGGAGGCGGGAGAGTCCGGTACGAGCAGTACTTC; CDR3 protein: CASFLGGGRVRYEQYF
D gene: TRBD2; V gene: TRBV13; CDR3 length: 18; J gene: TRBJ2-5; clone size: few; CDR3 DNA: TGTGCCAGCAGCTTAGAAGGTCCGGGACTAGGTCTTCGAGAGACCCAGTACTTC; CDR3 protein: CASSLEGPGLGLRETQYF
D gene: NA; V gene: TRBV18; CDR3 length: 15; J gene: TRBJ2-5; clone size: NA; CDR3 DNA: TGTGCCAGCTCACCACGAGGAATGGGGGGAGAGACCCAGTACTTC; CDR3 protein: CASSPRGMGGETQYF
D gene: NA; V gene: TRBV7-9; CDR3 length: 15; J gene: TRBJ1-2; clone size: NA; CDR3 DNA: TGTGCCAGCAGCTTAGCGGATCCGGGGAGGGGTGGCTACACCTTC; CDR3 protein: CASSLADPGRGGYTF
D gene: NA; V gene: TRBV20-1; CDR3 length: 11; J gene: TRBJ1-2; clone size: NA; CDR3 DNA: TGCAGTGGCCCGGGTAACTATGGCTACACCTTC; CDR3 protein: CSGPGNYGYTF
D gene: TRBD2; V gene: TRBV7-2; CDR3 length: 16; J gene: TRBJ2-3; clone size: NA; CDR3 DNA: TGTGCCAGTTACCGTGAGGGCGGGAGGAATTCAGATACGCAGTATTTT; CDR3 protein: CASYREGGRNSDTQYF
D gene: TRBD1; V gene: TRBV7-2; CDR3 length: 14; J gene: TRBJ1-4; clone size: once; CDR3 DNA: TGTGCCAGCAGCTTATGGACAGGGGATGAAAAACTGTTTTTT; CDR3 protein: CASSLWTGDEKLFF
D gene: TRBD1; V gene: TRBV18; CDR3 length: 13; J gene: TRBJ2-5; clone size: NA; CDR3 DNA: TGTGCCAGCGCTAACAGGGGTGGGGAGACCCAGTACTTC; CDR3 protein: CASANRGGETQYF
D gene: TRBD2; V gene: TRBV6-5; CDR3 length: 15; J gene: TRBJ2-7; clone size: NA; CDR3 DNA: TGTGCCAGCAGTTCCCTCGGCGGGGGGGTCTACGAGCAGTACTTC; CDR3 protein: CASSSLGGGVYEQYF
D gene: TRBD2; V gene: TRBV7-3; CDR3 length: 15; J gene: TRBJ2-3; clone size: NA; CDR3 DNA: TGTGCCAGCAGCTTAACCGGGGCCGGGAGGTATACGCAGTATTTT; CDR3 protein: CASSLTGAGRYTQYF
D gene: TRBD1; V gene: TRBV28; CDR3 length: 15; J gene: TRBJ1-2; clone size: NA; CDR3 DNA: TGTGCCAGCAGTATAAAACAGGGGGCCTGGTATGGCTACACCTTC; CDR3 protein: CASSIKQGAWYGYTF
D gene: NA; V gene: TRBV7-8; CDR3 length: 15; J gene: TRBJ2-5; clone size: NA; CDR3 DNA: TGTGCCAGCAGCCCTAGGACTTTCTCGGGTGAGACCCAGTACTTC; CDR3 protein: CASSPRTFSGETQYF
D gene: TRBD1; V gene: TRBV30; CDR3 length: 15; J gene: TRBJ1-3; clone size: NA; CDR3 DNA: TGTGCCTGCCGCCTGACAGGGTCTCTTGGAAACACCATATATTTT; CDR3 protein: CACRLTGSLGNTIYF
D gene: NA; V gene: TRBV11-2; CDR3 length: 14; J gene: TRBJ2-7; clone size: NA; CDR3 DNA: TGTGCCAGCAGCTTAGAGGCCGGGGCCTACGAGCAGTACTTC; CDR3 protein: CASSLEAGAYEQYF
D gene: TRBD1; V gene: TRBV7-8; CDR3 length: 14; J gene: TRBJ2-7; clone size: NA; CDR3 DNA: TGTGCCAGCAGCCCCCGGGACAGGTCCTACGAGCAGTACTTC; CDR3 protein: CASSPRDRSYEQYF
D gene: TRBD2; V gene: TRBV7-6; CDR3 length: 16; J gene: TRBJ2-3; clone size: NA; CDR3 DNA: TGTGCCAGCAGCTTAGGGGGCGGGAGGGCCTTGGATACGCAGTATTTT; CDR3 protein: CASSLGGGRALDTQYF
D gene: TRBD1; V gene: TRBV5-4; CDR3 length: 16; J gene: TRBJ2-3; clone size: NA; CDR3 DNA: TGTGCCAGCAGCTCGGGACAGGGGTCATACACAGATACGCAGTATTTT; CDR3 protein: CASSSGQGSYTDTQYF
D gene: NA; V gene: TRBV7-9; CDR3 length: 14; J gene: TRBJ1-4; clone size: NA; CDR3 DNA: TGTGCCAGCAGAAAGGACAGTCGTTCGGAAAAACTGTTTTTT; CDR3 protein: CASRKDSRSEKLFF
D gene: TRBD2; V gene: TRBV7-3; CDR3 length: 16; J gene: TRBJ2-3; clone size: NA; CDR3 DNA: TGTGCCAGCAGCTTAGGGGGGAGGGCCTGGGTAGATACGCAGTATTTT; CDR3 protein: CASSLGGRAWVDTQYF
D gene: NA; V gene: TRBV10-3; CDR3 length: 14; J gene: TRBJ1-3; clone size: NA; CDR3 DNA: TGTGCCATCACACAGGAACCCTCTGGAAACACCATATATTTT; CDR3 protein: CAITQEPSGNTIYF
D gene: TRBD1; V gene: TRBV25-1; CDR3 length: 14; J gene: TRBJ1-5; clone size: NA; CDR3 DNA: TGTGCCAGCAGTCTCAGGGGGCTTAATCAGCCCCAGCATTTT; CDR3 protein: CASSLRGLNQPQHF
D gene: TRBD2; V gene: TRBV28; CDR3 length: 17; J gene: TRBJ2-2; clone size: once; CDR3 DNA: TGTGCCAGCAGTCACCCAATACTAGCGGGAGAGACCGGGGAGCTGTTTTTT; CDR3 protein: CASSHPILAGETGELFF
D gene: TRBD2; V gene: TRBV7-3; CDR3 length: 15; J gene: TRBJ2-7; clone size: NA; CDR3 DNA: TGTGCCAGCAGCGTCTCCGGGACTAGCACCTACGAGCAGTACTTC; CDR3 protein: CASSVSGTSTYEQYF
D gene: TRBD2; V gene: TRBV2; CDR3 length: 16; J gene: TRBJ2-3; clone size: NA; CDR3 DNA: TGTGCCAGAAAGGGGGTTTTGCGGGAGGTTACAGATACGCAGTATTTT; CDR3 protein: CARKGVLREVTDTQYF
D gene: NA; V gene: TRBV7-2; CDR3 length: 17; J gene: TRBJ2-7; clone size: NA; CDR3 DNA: TGTGCCAGCAGCTTAGTCCCGACTAGAGGAACCACCTACGAGCAGTACTTC; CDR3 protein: CASSLVPTRGTTYEQYF
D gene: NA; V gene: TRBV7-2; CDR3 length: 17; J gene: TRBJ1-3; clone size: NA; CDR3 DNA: TGTGCCAGCAGCTTACGGCCAGGTCAAATGGGTGGAAACACCATATATTTT; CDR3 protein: CASSLRPGQMGGNTIYF
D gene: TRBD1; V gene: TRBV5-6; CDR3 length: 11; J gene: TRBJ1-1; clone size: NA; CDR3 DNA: TGTGCCAGCAGTTCCGGGACAGTAGCTTTCTTT; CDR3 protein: CASSSGTVAFF
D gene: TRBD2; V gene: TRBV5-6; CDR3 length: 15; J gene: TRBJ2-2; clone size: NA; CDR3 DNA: TGTGCCAGCAGCTTGGAAAGCGGGAGAATCGGGGAGCTGTTTTTT; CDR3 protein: CASSLESGRIGELFF